This T cell receptor (beta chain) derives from a study of shared clonotypes between healthy human individuals. CD45RO-negative, CCR7-positively selected cells formed the naive CD8 fraction, excluding terminally differentiated effector memory CD45RA+ cells. This CDR3 spans 13 amino acids. The germline V gene has CDR1 MGHRA and CDR2 YSYEKL. V was clipped by 1 base and J by 1 base, with 3 bases between them. A deep-level run was used for the assay. Sequencing used immunoSEQ multiplex PCR; TCRdb keeps in-frame clones, though not all of them. In the table there are 800,000 to 950,000 clones, about 96% of which are singletons. Notes on the study in general: Donors were few, which limited the genetic and exposure-history diversity represented.

Notes on this clone: Its antigen is unidentified. The sample contains more than one DNA sequence encoding this CDR3.

The chain links TRBV4-1 to TRBJ2-3; D gene uncertain. This sequence originates from a man in his thirties or forties in good health. Specimen: naive CD8+ T cells sorted from blood. The CDR3 DNA reads TGCGCCAGCAGCCAAGTAGGCACAGATACGCAGTATTTT. Its protein product is CASSQVGTDTQYF.